This T cell receptor beta chain is from a study of identical twins. The germline gives CDR1 DFQATT, CDR2 SNEGSKA (reference sequence). There are 15 residues in the CDR3. V was cut by 0 bases and J by 2 bases, with 13 bases left in between. Study-wide points: Conclusions were drawn cross-sectionally by statistical analysis, without following the same donors. Compared with unrelated sharing, twin-shared out-of-frame alpha sequences had more low-probability sequences.

This clonotype was counted only a few times. Its target is unknown. Unique molecular identifiers were present on the cDNA, and a universal primer site came from template switching. TCRdb passed the 5' RACE reads through MiXCR, listing each CDR3 protein once. Altogether some 900,000 distinct CDR3 sequences are present, 9% to 15% being singletons, with the ten largest covering 1.5% to 2%. These records were also assigned to another study, of yellow fever vaccine responses in identical twins.

The sample comprised PBMCs. J is TRBJ2-5 and V is TRBV20-1; no clear D gene. The source of this sequence is a woman aged 18-29 years in good health. CDR3 sequence reads: CSARDYGTGQETQYF. The CDR3 nucleotides read TGCAGTGCTAGAGATTACGGTACTGGACAAGAGACCCAGTACTTC.